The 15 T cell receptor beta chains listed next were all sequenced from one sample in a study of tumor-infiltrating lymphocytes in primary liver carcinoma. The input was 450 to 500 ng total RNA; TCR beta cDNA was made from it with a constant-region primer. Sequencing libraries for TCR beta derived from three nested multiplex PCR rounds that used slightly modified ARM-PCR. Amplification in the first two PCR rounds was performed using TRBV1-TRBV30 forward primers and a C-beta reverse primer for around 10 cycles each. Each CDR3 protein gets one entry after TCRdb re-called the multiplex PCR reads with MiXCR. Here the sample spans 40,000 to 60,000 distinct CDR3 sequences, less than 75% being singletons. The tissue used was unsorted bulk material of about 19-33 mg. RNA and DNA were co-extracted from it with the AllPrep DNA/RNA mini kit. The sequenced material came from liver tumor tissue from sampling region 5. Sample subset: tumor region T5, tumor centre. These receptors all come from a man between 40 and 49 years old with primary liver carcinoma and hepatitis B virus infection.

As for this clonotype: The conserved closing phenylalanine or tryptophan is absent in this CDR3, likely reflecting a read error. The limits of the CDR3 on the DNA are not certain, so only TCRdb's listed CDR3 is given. CDR3: CASRERDTTYDCTI. This chain joins TRBV11-2 and TRBJ1-2; TRBD1 is taken as the D call from the table, unchecked against the DNA. From its first to its last residue, the CDR3 has 14 amino acids. CDR1 is SGHAT and CDR2 is FQNNGV in the germline V gene.

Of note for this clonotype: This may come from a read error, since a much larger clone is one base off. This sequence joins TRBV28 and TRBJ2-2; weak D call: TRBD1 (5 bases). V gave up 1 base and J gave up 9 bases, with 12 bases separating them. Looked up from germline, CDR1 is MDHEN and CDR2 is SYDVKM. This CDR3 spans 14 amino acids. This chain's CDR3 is CASSLLGAVWELFF. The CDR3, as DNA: TGTGCCAGCAGTTTATTAGGGGCAGTCTGGGAGCTGTTTTTT.

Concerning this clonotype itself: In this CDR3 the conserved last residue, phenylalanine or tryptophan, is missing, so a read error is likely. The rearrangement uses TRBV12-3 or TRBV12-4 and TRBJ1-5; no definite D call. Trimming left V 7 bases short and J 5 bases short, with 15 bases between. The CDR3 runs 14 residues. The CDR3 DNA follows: TGTGCCAGCAACCCCTTCCGGATTGATCAGCCCCAGCATTCT. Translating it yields CASNPFRIDQPQHS.

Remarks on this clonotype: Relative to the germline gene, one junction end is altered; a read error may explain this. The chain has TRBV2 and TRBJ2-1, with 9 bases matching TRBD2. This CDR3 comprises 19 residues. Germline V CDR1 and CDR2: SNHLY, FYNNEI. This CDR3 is CSSRESRGGRRSSYNEQLF. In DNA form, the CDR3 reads TGTTCCAGCCGTGAGTCGCGGGGGGGCCGGAGAAGCTCCTACAATGAGCAGCTCTTC.

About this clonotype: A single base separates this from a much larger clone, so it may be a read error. The CDR3 sequence: CSARGRGANEQFF. The CDR3, as DNA: TGCAGTGCTAGGGGACGGGGGGCAAATGAGCAGTTCTTC. The chain employs TRBV20-1 and TRBJ2-1; tentative D call: TRBD2 (7 bases). Trimming removed 3 bases at V and 7 bases at J, with 13 bases between. The CDR3 is 13 amino acids. CDR1 and CDR2 from the germline V gene are DFQATT and SNEGSKA (reference sequence).

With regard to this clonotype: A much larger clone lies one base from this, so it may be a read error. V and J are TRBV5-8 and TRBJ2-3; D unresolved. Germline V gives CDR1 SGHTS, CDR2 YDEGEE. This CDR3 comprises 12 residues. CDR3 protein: CAYGRLTDAQYF. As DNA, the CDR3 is TGTGCCTACGGGCGCCTCACAGATGCGCAGTATTTT.

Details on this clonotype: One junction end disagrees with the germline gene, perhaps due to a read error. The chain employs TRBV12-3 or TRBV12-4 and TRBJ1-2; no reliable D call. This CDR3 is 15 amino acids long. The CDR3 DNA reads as TGCGCCAGCAGTTTAGCCGCTCTGGGGAACTATGGCTACACCTTC. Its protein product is CASSLAALGNYGYTF.

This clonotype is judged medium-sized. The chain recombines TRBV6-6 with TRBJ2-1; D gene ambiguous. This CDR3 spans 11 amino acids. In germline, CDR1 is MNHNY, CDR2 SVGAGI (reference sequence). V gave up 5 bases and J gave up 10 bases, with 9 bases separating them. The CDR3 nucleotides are TGTGCCAGCAGTCAGGTTGGGGAGCAGTTCTTC. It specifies CASSQVGEQFF.

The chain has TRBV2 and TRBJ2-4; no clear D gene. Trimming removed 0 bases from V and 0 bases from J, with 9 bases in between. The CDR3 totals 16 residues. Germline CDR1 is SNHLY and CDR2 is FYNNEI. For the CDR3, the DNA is TGTGCCAGCAGTGAAGCGCGTATAGCAGCCAAAAACATTCAGTACTTC. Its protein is CASSEARIAAKNIQYF. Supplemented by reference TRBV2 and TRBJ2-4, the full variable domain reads EPEVTQTPSHQVTQMGQEVILRCVPISNHLYFYWYRQILGQKVEFLVSFYNNEISEKSEIFDDQFSVERPDGSNFTLKIRSTKLEDSAMYFCASSEARIAAKNIQYFGAGTRLSVL.

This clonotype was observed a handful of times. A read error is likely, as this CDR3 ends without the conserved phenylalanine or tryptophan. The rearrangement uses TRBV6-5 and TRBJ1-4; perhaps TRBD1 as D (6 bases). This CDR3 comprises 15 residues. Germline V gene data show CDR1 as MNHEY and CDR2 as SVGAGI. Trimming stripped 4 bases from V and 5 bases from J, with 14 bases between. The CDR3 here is CASSFAGAGNEKLFS. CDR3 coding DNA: TGTGCCAGCAGTTTCGCGGGGGCGGGGAATGAAAAACTGTTTTCT.

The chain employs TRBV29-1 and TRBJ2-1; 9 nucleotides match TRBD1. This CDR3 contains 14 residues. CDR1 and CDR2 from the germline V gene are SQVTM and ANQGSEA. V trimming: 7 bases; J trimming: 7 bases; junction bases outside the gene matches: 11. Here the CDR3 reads CSGLPGQGVNEQFF. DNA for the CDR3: TGCAGCGGGTTGCCGGGACAGGGTGTGAATGAGCAGTTCTTC.

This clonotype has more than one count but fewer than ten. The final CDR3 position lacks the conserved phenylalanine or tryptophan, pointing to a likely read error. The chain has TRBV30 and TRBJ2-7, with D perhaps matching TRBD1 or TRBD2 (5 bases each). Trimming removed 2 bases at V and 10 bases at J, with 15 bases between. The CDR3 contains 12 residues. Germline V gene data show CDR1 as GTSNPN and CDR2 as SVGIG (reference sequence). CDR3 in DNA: TGTGCCTGGAGTCCTGGGGCGGGCGAACAGTACTCC. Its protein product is CAWSPGAGEQYS.

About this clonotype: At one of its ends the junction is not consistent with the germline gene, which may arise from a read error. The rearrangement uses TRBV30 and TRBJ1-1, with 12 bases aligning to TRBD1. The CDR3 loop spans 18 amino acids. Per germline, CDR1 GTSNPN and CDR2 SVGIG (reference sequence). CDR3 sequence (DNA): TGTGCCTGGAGTGTACGAGGGACAGGGGGCTTTTGGAATACTGTAGCTTTCTTT. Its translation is CAWSVRGTGGFWNTVAFF.

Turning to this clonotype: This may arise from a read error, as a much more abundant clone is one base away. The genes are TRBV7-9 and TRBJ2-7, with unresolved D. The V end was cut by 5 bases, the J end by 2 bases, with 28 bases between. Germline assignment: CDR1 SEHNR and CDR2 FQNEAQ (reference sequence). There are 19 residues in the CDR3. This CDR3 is CASSHPVDGKTFNPYEQYF. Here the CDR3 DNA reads TGTGCCAGCAGCCATCCCGTGGATGGCAAAACGTTCAACCCCTACGAGCAGTACTTC.

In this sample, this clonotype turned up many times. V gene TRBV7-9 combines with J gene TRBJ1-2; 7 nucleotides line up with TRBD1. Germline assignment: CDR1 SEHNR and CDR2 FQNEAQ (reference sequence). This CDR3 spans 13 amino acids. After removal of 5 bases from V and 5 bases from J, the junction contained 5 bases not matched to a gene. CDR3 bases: TGTGCCAGCAGCCCGACAGGGATTTATGGCTACACCTTC. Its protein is CASSPTGIYGYTF.